Following are 28 T cell receptor beta chains from one sample sequenced in a study of blood T cell repertoires in COVID-19. Profiling relied on immunoSEQ multiplex PCR, and the TCRdb table lists in-frame clones only, not all of them. This repertoire shows 200,000 or so clones, 79% found once; its top ten account for roughly 17%. The sample was peripheral blood. These receptors all stem from a man aged 55 to 69 with active or convalescent COVID-19.

V is TRBV28 and J is TRBJ1-2; D not resolved. The CDR3 is 17 residues long. The V end was cut by 6 bases, the J end by 2 bases, with 22 bases between. The V gene's germline CDR1 is MDHEN and CDR2 SYDVKM. Written as DNA, the CDR3 is TGTGCCAGCAGAAATAGTTTGGGCCTCTCCGAGAACTATGGCTACACCTTC. Its protein is CASRNSLGLSENYGYTF.

The V gene is TRBV4-2, the J gene TRBJ1-1; a weak D match, TRBD1 (6 bases). In germline, CDR1 is LGHNA, CDR2 YNFKEQ. The CDR3 contains 14 residues. Deletions cut 0 bases from V and 11 bases from J, with 16 bases between. CDR3 protein: CASSQDLRGRGAFF. The DNA for the CDR3 is TGTGCCAGCAGCCAAGATCTTCGGGGGCGGGGGGCTTTCTTT.

The chain links TRBV27 to TRBJ1-5; no firm D call. This CDR3 is built from 15 residues. V gave up 0 bases and J gave up 4 bases, with 10 bases separating them. Germline lookup yields CDR1 MNHEY and CDR2 SMNVEV (reference sequence). DNA for the CDR3: TGTGCCAGCAGTTTATCGGGAGCATGGAATCAGCCCCAGCATTTT. Residues: CASSLSGAWNQPQHF.

In this sample, this clone turned up many times. CDR3 amino acids: CASSPPGVTGGTEAFF. Written as DNA, the CDR3 is TGTGCCAGCTCACCCCCGGGTGTGACAGGGGGTACTGAAGCTTTCTTT. The chain combines TRBV18 with TRBJ1-1; 9 bases are a match to TRBD1. The ends lost 3 bases at V and 5 bases at J; junction bases unmatched: 10. The CDR3 is 16 amino acids. From germline, CDR1 is KGHSH and CDR2 LQKENI. The whole variable domain, remainder taken from reference TRBV18 and TRBJ1-1, is NAGVMQNPRHLVRRRGQEARLRCSPMKGHSHVYWYRQLPEEGLKFMVYLQKENIIDESGMPKERFSAEFPKEGPSILRIQQVVRGDSAAYFCASSPPGVTGGTEAFFGQGTRLTVV.

The CDR3: CATHSGYSGEKLFF. The CDR3 region has the DNA TGTGCCACCCATAGTGGATATTCGGGTGAAAAACTGTTTTTT. The chain links TRBV7-9 to TRBJ1-4; unclear D gene. V dropped 10 bases and J dropped 7 bases, with 19 bases sitting between them. This CDR3 contains 14 residues. Germline V CDR1 and CDR2: SEHNR, FQNEAQ (reference sequence).

This clone was seen a few times. The chain combines TRBV18 with TRBJ1-1, with a possible D match to TRBD1 (6 bases). Trimming removed 3 bases at V and 4 bases at J, with 15 bases between. CDR3 size: 15 residues. Germline values: CDR1 KGHSH, CDR2 LQKENI. The CDR3: CASSPYRRGGTEAFF. Written as DNA, the CDR3 is TGTGCCAGCTCACCGTACCGCAGGGGTGGCACTGAAGCTTTCTTT.

The V call is TRBV15, the J call TRBJ1-2; D remains ambiguous. This CDR3 region has 14 residues. Germline values: CDR1 LNHNV, CDR2 YYDKDF (reference sequence). V lost 1 base, J lost 3 bases, and 9 bases lay in between. The CDR3 sequence: CATSRVDEDYGYTF. In DNA form, the CDR3 reads TGTGCCACCAGCAGAGTAGATGAGGACTATGGCTACACCTTC.

The rearrangement joins TRBV5-1 to TRBJ2-1; 7 bases align to TRBD1. The CDR3 runs to 11 residues. With V trimmed by 2 bases and J by 12 bases, 2 bases remained unmatched. Germline assignment: CDR1 SGHRS and CDR2 YFSETQ. The CDR3 region has the DNA TGCGCCAGCAGCTTAGGGGGCATGCAGTTCTTC. The encoded protein is CASSLGGMQFF.

This clone was detected a few times. The genes are TRBV6-5 and TRBJ1-4; TRBD1 agrees at 10 bases. The CDR3 runs 12 residues. The germline gives CDR1 MNHEY, CDR2 SVGAGI. J was trimmed by 7 bases and V by 8 bases; bases with no gene match: 1. CDR3 nucleotide sequence: TGTGCCAGCGGACAGGGGGGTGAAAAACTGTTTTTT. Protein product: CASGQGGEKLFF.

The chain uses TRBV4-1 and TRBJ2-7; 9 bases fit TRBD2. J was trimmed by 0 bases and V by 4 bases; bases with no gene match: 4. The length of the CDR3 is 15 residues. From germline, CDR1 is MGHRA and CDR2 YSYEKL. CDR3 nucleotides: TGCGCCAGCAGCCTTTCGACTAGCGGCTCCTACGAGCAGTACTTC. Protein product: CASSLSTSGSYEQYF.

The CDR3 DNA follows: TGTGCCAGTAGTTTACTAACTCCGCCGGAAGCTTTCTTT. Amino acids: CASSLLTPPEAFF. This rearrangement joins TRBV19 to TRBJ1-1; D gene unclear. Deletions cut 5 bases from V and 8 bases from J, with 15 bases between. From germline, CDR1 is LNHDA and CDR2 SQIVND (reference sequence). The CDR3 is made up of 13 amino acids.

V gene TRBV9 combines with J gene TRBJ1-4, with a tentative D call TRBD1 (5 bases). The CDR3 loop spans 16 amino acids. Trimming stripped 3 bases from V and 4 bases from J, with 16 bases between. Germline V gene sequence: CDR1 SGDLS, CDR2 YYNGEE. In DNA form, the CDR3 reads TGTGCCAGCAGCGCCATAACAGGACGGGTTAATGAAAAACTGTTTTTT. It specifies CASSAITGRVNEKLFF. Full variable domain (outside the CDR3, taken from reference TRBV9 and TRBJ1-4): DSGVTQTPKHLITATGQRVTLRCSPRSGDLSVYWYQQSLDQGLQFLIQYYNGEERAKGNILERFSAQQFPDLHSELNLSSLELGDSALYFCASSAITGRVNEKLFFGSGTQLSVL.

The chain links TRBV28 to TRBJ1-2, with D possibly matching TRBD1 (5 bases). The V and J ends lost 4 bases and 6 bases respectively, with 9 bases between them. CDR3 length equals 12 residues. Germline values: CDR1 MDHEN, CDR2 SYDVKM. The CDR3 coding sequence is TGTGCCAGCAGTTCGACAGATGATGGCTACACCTTC. As protein: CASSSTDDGYTF.

This clone has only a few counts. This sequence joins TRBV4-3 and TRBJ2-7; D is unresolved. V was pared by 0 bases and J by 5 bases, with 5 bases between. CDR1 LGHNA and CDR2 YSLEER come from the germline V gene. The CDR3 consists of 12 residues. The CDR3 sequence: CASSQDPNEQYF. CDR3 DNA: TGCGCCAGCAGCCAAGACCCCAACGAGCAGTACTTC.

The V and J genes are TRBV4-3 and TRBJ2-7; the match to TRBD1 covers 7 bases. Trimming took 1 base from V and 0 from J; bases not matched to a gene: 6. The CDR3 contains 16 residues. Germline V lookup: CDR1 LGHNA, CDR2 YSLEER. The CDR3 sequence is CASSQGGGRDSYEQYF. CDR3 in DNA: TGCGCCAGCAGCCAAGGAGGGGGCAGGGACTCCTACGAGCAGTACTTC.

CDR3 residues: CASSQEGLAGAPQFF. DNA for the CDR3: TGTGCCAGCAGCCAAGAGGGACTAGCGGGAGCGCCACAGTTCTTC. V is TRBV4-2 and J is TRBJ2-1; 14 nucleotides line up with TRBD2. The J segment lost 13 bases and the V segment lost 0 bases, leaving 5 bases of the junction unmatched. The CDR3 length is 15 residues. Germline V lookup: CDR1 LGHNA, CDR2 YNFKEQ.

V usage is TRBV7-2 and J usage is TRBJ1-5; D possibly corresponds to TRBD1 (6 bases). CDR3 length: 15 residues. Germline assignment: CDR1 SGHTA and CDR2 FQGNSA. Trimming removed 3 bases at V and 6 bases at J, with 15 bases between. CDR3 coding DNA: TGTGCCAGCAGCTTCGCCGGACAGACCTTTCAGCCCCAGCATTTT. This gives the protein CASSFAGQTFQPQHF.

The genes are TRBV10-1 and TRBJ2-3; TRBD2 aligns across 8 bases. V gave up 3 bases and J gave up 4 bases; unmatched junction bases: 9. The CDR3 consists of 16 residues. CDR1 and CDR2 (germline): WNHNN, SYGVQD (reference sequence). The CDR3 region has the DNA TGCGCCAGCAGTGACAAGCGGGAGATGCCCCCAGATACGCAGTATTTT. This encodes CASSDKREMPPDTQYF.

The chain couples TRBV7-9 to TRBJ2-3; D ambiguous. CDR3 length: 12 amino acids. Trimming took 5 bases from V and 6 from J, leaving 9 bases between them. From germline, CDR1 is SEHNR and CDR2 FQNEAQ (reference sequence). The CDR3 nucleotides read TGTGCCAGCAGCCCAGATTCGGATACGCAGTATTTT. Translating gives CASSPDSDTQYF.

The chain employs TRBV19 and TRBJ1-1; 7 bases match TRBD1. V lost 7 bases, J lost 1 base, and 9 bases stayed unmatched. This CDR3 is 15 amino acids long. CDR1 and CDR2 (germline): LNHDA, SQIVND (reference sequence). The CDR3 region has the DNA TGTGCCAGTACTTTTGGGACAGTTCCGAACACTGAAGCTTTCTTT. It is translated as CASTFGTVPNTEAFF.

The rearrangement uses TRBV18 and TRBJ2-7; D perhaps matches TRBD2 (7 bases). Trimming left V 2 bases short and J 6 bases short, with 17 bases between. CDR3 length: 15 residues. Germline V gene data show CDR1 as KGHSH and CDR2 as LQKENI. CDR3 bases: TGTGCCAGCTCACCAAGACTAGGGGGGGAGGGCGAGCAGTACTTC. Translating gives CASSPRLGGEGEQYF.

For the CDR3, the DNA is TGTGCCAGTTCTAGACAGGGGATCCACGAGCAGTACTTC. Translation gives CASSRQGIHEQYF. The V and J genes are TRBV19 and TRBJ2-7, with 8 positions matching TRBD1. The germline gives CDR1 LNHDA, CDR2 SQIVND (reference sequence). Trimming at V came to 8 bases and at J to 5 bases, leaving 8 bases not matched to a gene. CDR3 length: 13 amino acids.

The genes are TRBV6-5 and TRBJ1-4; 8 nucleotides agree with TRBD1. The CDR3 spans 14 residues. Germline V gives CDR1 MNHEY, CDR2 SVGAGI. The V and J ends lost 5 bases and 8 bases, in that order; junction bases with no gene match: 7. CDR3 DNA sequence: TGTGCCAGCAGTCCGCTACAGGGGGGCGAAAAACTGTTTTTT. It yields the protein CASSPLQGGEKLFF.

The rearrangement joins TRBV18 to TRBJ1-1; the D gene is possibly TRBD1 (5 bases). The V gene's germline CDR1 is KGHSH and CDR2 LQKENI. This CDR3 has 14 amino acids. The V end was cut by 2 bases, the J end by 1 base, with 8 bases between. The CDR3 spells CASSPRQQNTEAFF. The DNA for the CDR3 is TGTGCCAGCTCACCAAGACAGCAGAACACTGAAGCTTTCTTT.

The rearrangement joins TRBV6-5 to TRBJ1-1, with TRBD1 identical over 11 bases. Germline CDR1 reads MNHEY; CDR2 reads SVGAGI. The CDR3 length is 14 residues. Trimming took 6 bases from V and 4 from J; bases not matched to a gene: 4. CDR3 amino acids: CASRGTGGSTEAFF. CDR3 nucleotide sequence: TGTGCCAGCAGGGGGACAGGGGGATCCACTGAAGCTTTCTTT.

This chain connects TRBV19 to TRBJ1-1; D gene uncertain. The V gene lost 7 bases and the J gene lost 1 base, with 13 bases spanning the gap. The length of the CDR3 is 14 residues. The V gene's germline CDR1 is LNHDA and CDR2 SQIVND (reference sequence). CDR3 loop: CASISGSENTEAFF. CDR3 sequence (DNA): TGTGCCAGTATCTCCGGCAGCGAGAACACTGAAGCTTTCTTT.

This clone showed up many times. This chain links TRBV6-6 with TRBJ2-7, with 10 positions matching TRBD2. The CDR3 contains 15 residues. The germline gives CDR1 MNHNY, CDR2 SVGAGI (reference sequence). Germline trimming cut 6 bases from V and 1 base from J; bases unmatched to any gene: 6. The CDR3 sequence: CASRGTSGISYEQYF. CDR3 bases: TGTGCCAGCAGGGGCACTAGCGGGATTTCCTACGAGCAGTACTTC.

DNA of the CDR3: TGCGCCAGCAGCCAAGATCAAAGCGAGGGCACAGATACGCAGTATTTT. This translates into CASSQDQSEGTDTQYF. The chain links TRBV4-3 to TRBJ2-3; D ambiguous. This CDR3 has 16 amino acids. Germline values: CDR1 LGHNA, CDR2 YSLEER. With 0 bases removed from V and 1 base from J, the gap between germline ends came to 11 bases.